This T cell receptor beta chain appears in the sequencing data of a study of blood T cells in healthy people across ages. This CDR3 comprises 15 residues. CDR1 DFQATT and CDR2 SNEGSKA come from the germline V gene (reference sequence). J was trimmed by 4 bases and V by 1 base; bases with no gene match: 6. For the second PCR, which ran for about 6 to 12 cycles, a sample-barcoded 5' primer and a J-beta primer mix were used. TCRdb re-analysed the 5' RACE reads in MiXCR, keeping a single row per CDR3 protein. The profile covers 850,000 to 1,000,000 distinct CDR3 sequences, with 45% to 50% appearing a single time and 10% to 15% taken by the ten largest.

The sequence came from a man aged 25-45 years in good health. The chain employs TRBV20-1 and TRBJ1-5; TRBD1 aligns across 8 bases. The sample comprised blood. The CDR3 nucleotides are TGCAGTGCTAGAGTTTCAGGACAGGGTAATCAGCCCCAGCATTTT. Translating it yields CSARVSGQGNQPQHF.